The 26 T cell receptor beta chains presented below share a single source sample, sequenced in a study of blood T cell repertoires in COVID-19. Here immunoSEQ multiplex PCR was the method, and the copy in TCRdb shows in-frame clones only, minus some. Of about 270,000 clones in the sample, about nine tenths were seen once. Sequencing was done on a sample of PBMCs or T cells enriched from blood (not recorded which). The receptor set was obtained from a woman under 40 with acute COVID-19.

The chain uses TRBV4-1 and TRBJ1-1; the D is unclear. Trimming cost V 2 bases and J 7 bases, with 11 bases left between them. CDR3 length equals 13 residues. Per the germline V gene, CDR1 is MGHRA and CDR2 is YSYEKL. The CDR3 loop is CASSQKFEFEAFF. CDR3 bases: TGCGCCAGCAGCCAAAAGTTCGAGTTTGAAGCTTTCTTT.

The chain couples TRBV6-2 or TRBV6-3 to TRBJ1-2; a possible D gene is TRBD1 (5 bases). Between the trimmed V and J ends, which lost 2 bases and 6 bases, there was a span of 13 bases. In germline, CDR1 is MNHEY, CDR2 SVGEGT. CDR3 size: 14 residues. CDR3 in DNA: TGTGCCAGCAGTTACCGAGGCAGGGCGGATGGCTACACCTTC. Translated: CASSYRGRADGYTF.

The CDR3 loop is CASSHGDGSETQYF. CDR3 sequence (DNA): TGTGCCAGCAGCCACGGAGACGGGTCAGAGACCCAGTACTTC. The chain couples TRBV3-1 (or the pseudogene TRBV3-2) to TRBJ2-5; D gene ambiguous. The ends were cut back, 3 bases at V and 4 bases at J, with 12 bases in the middle. The length of the CDR3 is 14 residues. The V gene's germline CDR1 is LGHDT and CDR2 YNNKEL (reference sequence).

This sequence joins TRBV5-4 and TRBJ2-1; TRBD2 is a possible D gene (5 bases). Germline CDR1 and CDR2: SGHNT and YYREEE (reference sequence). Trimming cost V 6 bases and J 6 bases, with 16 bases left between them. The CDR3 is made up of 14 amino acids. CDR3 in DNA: TGTGCCAGCACCCGAGGGCTTTCCGTCAATGAGCAGTTCTTC. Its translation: CASTRGLSVNEQFF.

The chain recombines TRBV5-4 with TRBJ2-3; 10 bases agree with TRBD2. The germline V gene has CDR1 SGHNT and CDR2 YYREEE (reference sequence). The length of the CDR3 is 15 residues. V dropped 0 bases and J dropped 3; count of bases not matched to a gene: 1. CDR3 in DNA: TGTGCCAGCAGCTTGGGACTAGCGGGTACAGATACGCAGTATTTT. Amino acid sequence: CASSLGLAGTDTQYF.

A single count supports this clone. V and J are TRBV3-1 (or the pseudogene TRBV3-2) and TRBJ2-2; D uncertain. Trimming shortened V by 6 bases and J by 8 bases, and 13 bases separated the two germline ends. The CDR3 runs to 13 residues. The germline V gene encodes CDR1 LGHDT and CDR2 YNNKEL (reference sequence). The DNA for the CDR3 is TGTGCCAGCAGGAATGCCGAGTGGGGGGAGCTGTTTTTT. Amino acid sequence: CASRNAEWGELFF.

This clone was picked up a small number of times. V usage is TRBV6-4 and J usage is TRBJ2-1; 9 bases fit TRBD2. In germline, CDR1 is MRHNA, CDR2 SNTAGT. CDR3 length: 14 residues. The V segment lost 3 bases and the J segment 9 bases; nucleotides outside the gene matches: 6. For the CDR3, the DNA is TGTGCCAGCAGTGAGGGGCTAGCGGGAAGTGAGCAGTTCTTC. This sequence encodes CASSEGLAGSEQFF.

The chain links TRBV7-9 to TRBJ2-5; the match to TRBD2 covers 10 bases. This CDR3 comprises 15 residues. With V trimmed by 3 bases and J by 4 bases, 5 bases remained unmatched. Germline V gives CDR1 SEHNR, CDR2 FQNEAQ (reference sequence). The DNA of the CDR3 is TGTGCCAGCAGCTTCAGAGCGGGAGGGCCAGAGACCCAGTACTTC. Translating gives CASSFRAGGPETQYF.

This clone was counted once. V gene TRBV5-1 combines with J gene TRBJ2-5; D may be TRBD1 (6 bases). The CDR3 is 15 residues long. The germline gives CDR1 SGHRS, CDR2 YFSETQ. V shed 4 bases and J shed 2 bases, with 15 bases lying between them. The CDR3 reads CASSPTGRIQETQYF. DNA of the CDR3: TGCGCCAGCAGCCCTACAGGGCGAATACAAGAGACCCAGTACTTC.

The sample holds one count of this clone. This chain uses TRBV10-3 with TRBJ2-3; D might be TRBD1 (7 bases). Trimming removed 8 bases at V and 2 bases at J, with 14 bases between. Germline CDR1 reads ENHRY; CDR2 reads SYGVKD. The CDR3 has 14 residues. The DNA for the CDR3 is TGTGCCATCTGGCGGGGACAGACCACAGATACGCAGTATTTT. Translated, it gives CAIWRGQTTDTQYF.

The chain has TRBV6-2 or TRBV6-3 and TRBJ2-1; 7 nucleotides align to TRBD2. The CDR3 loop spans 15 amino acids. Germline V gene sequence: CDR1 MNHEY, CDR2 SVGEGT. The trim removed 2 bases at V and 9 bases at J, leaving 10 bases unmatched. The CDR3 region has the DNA TGTGCCAGCAGTTACGTGGCGGGAGCCCGCAGTGAGCAGTTCTTC. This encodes CASSYVAGARSEQFF.

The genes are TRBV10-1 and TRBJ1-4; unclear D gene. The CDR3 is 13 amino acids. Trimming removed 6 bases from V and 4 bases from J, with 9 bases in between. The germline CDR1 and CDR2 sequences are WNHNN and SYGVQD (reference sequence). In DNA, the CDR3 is TGCGCCAGCAGCAGGTCCATTAATGAAAAACTGTTTTTT. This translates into CASSRSINEKLFF.

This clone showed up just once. In nucleotides, the CDR3 is TGTGCCAGCAGCTTAGTTCGACAGGGATGGGGCTACACCTTC. It translates to CASSLVRQGWGYTF. V and J are TRBV7-2 and TRBJ1-2; 7 nucleotides align to TRBD1. Germline CDR1 and CDR2: SGHTA and FQGNSA. The CDR3 is 14 residues long. After removal of 1 base from V and 8 bases from J, the junction contained 7 bases not matched to a gene.

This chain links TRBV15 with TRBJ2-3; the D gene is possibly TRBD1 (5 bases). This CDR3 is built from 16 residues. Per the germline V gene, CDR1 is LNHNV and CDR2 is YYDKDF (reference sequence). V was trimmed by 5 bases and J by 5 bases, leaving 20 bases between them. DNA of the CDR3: TGTGCCACCAGCTTCCAAGGGGCCTCAGGCATAGATACGCAGTATTTT. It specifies CATSFQGASGIDTQYF.

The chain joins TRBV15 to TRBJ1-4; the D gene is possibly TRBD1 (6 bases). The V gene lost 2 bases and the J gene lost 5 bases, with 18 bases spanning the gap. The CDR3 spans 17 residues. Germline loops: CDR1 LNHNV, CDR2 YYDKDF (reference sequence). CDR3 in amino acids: CATSRKDSNPVNEKLFF. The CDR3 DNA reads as TGTGCCACCAGCAGAAAGGACAGCAATCCAGTAAATGAAAAACTGTTTTTT. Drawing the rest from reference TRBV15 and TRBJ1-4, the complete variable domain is DAMVIQNPRYQVTQFGKPVTLSCSQTLNHNVMYWYQQKSSQAPKLLFHYYDKDFNNEADTPDNFQSRRPNTSFCFLDIRSPGLGDTAMYLCATSRKDSNPVNEKLFFGSGTQLSVL.

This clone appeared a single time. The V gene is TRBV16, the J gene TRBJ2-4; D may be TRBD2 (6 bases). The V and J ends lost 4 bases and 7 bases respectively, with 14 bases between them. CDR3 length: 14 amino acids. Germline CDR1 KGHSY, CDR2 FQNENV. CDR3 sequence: CASSPTDGGNIQYF. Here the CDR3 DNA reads TGTGCCAGCAGCCCAACGGACGGAGGGAACATTCAGTACTTC.

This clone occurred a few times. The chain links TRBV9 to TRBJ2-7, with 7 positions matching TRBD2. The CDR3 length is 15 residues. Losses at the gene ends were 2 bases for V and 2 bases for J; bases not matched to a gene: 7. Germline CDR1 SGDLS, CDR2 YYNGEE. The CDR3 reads CASSVAGTTPYEQYF. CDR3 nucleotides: TGTGCCAGCAGCGTGGCTGGGACTACCCCCTACGAGCAGTACTTC.

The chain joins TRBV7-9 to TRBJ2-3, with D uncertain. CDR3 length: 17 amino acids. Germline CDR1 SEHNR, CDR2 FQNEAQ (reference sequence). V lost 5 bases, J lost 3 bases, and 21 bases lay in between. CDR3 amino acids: CASSPPRRWLGTDTQYF. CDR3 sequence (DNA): TGTGCCAGCAGCCCTCCGCGGCGCTGGCTAGGTACAGATACGCAGTATTTT.

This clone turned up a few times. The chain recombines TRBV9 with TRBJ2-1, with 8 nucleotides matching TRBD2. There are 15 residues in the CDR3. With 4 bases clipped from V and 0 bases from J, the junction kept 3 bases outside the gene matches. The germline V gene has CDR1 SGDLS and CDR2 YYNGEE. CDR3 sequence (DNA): TGTGCCAGCAGCTTCAGCGGGAGCTCCTACAATGAGCAGTTCTTC. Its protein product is CASSFSGSSYNEQFF.

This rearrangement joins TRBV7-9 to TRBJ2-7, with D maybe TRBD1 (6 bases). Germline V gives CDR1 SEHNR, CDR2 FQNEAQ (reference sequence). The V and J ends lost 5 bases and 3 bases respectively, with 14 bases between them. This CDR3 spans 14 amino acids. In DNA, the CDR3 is TGTGCCAGCAGCGTAGGCCAGGGGAACTACGAGCAGTACTTC. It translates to CASSVGQGNYEQYF.

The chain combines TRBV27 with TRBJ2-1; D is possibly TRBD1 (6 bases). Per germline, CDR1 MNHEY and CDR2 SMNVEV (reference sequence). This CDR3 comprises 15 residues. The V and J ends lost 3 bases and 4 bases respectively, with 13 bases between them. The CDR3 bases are TGTGCCAGCAGTTTGGGCAGGGGAGCTTACAATGAGCAGTTCTTC. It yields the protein CASSLGRGAYNEQFF.

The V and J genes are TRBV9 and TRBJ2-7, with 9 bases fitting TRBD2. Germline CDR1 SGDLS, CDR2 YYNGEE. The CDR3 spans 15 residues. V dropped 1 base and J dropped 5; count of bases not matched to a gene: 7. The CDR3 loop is CASSVLGLAFDEQYF. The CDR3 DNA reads TGTGCCAGCAGCGTACTCGGACTAGCGTTCGACGAGCAGTACTTC.

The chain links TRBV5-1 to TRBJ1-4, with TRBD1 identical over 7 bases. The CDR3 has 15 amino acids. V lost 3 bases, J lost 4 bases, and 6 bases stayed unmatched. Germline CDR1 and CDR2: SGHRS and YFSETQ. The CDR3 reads CASSSTGTDNEKLFF. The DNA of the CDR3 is TGCGCCAGCAGCTCGACCGGGACAGATAATGAAAAACTGTTTTTT.

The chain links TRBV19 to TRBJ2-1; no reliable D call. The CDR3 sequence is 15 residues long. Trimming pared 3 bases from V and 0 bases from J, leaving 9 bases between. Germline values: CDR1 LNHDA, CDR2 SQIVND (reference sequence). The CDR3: CASSITTDSYNEQFF. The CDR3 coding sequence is TGTGCCAGTAGTATTACTACCGACTCCTACAATGAGCAGTTCTTC. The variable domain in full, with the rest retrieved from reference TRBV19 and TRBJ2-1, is DGGITQSPKYLFRKEGQNVTLSCEQNLNHDAMYWYRQDPGQGLRLIYYSQIVNDFQKGDIAEGYSVSREKKESFPLTVTSAQKNPTAFYLCASSITTDSYNEQFFGPGTRLTVL.

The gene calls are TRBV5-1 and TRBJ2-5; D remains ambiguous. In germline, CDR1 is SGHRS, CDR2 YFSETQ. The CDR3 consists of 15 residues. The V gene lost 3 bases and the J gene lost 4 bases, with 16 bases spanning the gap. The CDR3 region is CASSSSAAPGETQYF. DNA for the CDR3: TGCGCCAGCAGCTCCTCGGCGGCCCCCGGAGAGACCCAGTACTTC.

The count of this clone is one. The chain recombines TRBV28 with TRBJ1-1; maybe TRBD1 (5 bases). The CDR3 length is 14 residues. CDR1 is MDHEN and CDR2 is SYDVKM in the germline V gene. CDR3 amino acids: CATQMGDRTTEAFF. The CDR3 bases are TGTGCTACTCAAATGGGCGATAGGACAACTGAAGCTTTCTTT.